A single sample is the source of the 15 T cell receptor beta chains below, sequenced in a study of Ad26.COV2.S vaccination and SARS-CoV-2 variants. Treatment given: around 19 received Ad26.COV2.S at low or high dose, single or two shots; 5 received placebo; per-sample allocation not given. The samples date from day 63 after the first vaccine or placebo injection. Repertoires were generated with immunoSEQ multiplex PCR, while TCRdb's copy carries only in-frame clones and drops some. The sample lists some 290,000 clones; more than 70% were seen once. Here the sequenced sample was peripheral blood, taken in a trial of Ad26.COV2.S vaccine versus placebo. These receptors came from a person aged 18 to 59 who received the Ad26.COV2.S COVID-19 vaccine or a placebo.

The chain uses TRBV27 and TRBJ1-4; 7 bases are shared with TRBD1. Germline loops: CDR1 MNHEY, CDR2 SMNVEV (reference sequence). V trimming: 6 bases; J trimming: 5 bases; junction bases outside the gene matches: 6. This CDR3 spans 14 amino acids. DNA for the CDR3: TGTGCCAGCAGGAGGACAGGATGGAATGAAAAACTGTTTTTT. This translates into CASRRTGWNEKLFF.

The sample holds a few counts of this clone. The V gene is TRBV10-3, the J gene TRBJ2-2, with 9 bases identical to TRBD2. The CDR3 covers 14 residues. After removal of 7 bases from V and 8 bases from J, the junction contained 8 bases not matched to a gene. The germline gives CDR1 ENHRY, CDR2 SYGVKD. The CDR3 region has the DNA TGTGCCATCAAGGCTAGCGGGACGGGAGGGGAGCTGTTTTTT. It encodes CAIKASGTGGELFF.

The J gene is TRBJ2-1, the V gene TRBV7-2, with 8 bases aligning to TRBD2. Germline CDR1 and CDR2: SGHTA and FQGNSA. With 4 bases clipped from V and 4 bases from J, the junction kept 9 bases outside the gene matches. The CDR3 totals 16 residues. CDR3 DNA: TGTGCCAGCAGCTCCCGGAGAGCGGGGGAATACAATGAGCAGTTCTTC. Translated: CASSSRRAGEYNEQFF.

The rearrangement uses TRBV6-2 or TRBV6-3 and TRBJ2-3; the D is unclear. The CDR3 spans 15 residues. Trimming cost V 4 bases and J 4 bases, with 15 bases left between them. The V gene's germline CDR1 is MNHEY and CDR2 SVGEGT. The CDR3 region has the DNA TGTGCCAGCAGTTCATCGGGCCTCACGGCAGATACGCAGTATTTT. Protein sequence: CASSSSGLTADTQYF.

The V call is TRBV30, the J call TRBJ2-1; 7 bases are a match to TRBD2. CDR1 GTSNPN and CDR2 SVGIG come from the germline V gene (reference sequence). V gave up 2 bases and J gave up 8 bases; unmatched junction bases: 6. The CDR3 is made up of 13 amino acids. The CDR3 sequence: CAWSSGASYEQFF. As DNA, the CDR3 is TGTGCCTGGAGTAGCGGGGCTTCATATGAGCAGTTCTTC.

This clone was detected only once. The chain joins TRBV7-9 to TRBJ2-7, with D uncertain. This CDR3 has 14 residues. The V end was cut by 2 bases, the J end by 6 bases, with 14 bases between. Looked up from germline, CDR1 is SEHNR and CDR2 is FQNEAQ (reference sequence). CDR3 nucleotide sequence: TGTGCCAGCAGCTTAAGCATAGCAAAGACCGAGCAGTACTTC. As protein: CASSLSIAKTEQYF.

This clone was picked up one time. The CDR3 DNA sequence: TGCAGTGCTAGTGAGGTAGGGCGGCCGAACACTGAAGCTTTCTTT. This sequence encodes CSASEVGRPNTEAFF. This chain joins TRBV20-1 and TRBJ1-1; D gene unclear. CDR3 size: 15 residues. The V gene's germline CDR1 is DFQATT and CDR2 SNEGSKA (reference sequence). Trimming pared 3 bases from V and 1 base from J, leaving 15 bases between.

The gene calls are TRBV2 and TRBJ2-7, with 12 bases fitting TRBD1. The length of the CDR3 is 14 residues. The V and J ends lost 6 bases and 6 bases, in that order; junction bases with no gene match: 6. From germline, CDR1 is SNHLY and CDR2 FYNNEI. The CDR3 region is CASRVGQGAFEQYF. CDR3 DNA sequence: TGTGCCAGCAGGGTGGGACAGGGGGCGTTCGAGCAGTACTTC. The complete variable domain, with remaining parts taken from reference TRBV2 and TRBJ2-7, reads EPEVTQTPSHQVTQMGQEVILRCVPISNHLYFYWYRQILGQKVEFLVSFYNNEISEKSEIFDDQFSVERPDGSNFTLKIRSTKLEDSAMYFCASRVGQGAFEQYFGPGTRLTVT.

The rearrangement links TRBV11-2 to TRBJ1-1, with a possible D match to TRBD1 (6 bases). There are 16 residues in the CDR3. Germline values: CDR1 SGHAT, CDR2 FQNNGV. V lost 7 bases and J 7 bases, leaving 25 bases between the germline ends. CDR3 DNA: TGTGCCAGCACCCTTTACTTAGGGGGGCAATACGGTGAAGCTTTCTTT. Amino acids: CASTLYLGGQYGEAFF.

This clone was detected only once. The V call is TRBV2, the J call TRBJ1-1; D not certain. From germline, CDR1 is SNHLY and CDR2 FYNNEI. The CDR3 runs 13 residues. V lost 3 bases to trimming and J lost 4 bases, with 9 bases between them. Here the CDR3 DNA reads TGTGCCAGCAGTGAGGGCTCGACCACTGAAGCTTTCTTT. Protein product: CASSEGSTTEAFF.

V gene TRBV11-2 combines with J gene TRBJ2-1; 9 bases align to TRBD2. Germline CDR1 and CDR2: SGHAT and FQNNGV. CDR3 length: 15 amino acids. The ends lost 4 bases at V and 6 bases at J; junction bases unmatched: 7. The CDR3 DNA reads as TGTGCCAGCAGCTCCCGGGCGGGGGGGCCCAATGAGCAGTTCTTC. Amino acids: CASSSRAGGPNEQFF. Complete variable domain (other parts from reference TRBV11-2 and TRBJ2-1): EAGVAQSPRYKIIEKRQSVAFWCNPISGHATLYWYQQILGQGPKLLIQFQNNGVVDDSQLPKDRFSAERLKGVDSTLKIQPAKLEDSAVYLCASSSRAGGPNEQFFGPGTRLTVL.

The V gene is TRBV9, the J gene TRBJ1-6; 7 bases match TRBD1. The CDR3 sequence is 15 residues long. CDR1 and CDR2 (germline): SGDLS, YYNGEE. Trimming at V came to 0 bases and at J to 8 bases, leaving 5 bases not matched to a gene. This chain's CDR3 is CASSVGQGRDSPLHF. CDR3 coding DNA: TGTGCCAGCAGCGTAGGACAGGGACGAGATTCACCCCTCCACTTT.

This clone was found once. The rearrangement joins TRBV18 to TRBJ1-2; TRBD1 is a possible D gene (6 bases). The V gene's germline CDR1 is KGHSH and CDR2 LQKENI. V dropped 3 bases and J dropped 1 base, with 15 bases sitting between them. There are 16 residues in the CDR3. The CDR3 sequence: CASSPSEQGFNYGYTF. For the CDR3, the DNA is TGTGCCAGCTCACCGTCCGAACAGGGATTTAACTATGGCTACACCTTC. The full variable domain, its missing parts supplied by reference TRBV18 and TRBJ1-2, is NAGVMQNPRHLVRRRGQEARLRCSPMKGHSHVYWYRQLPEEGLKFMVYLQKENIIDESGMPKERFSAEFPKEGPSILRIQQVVRGDSAAYFCASSPSEQGFNYGYTFGSGTRLTVV.

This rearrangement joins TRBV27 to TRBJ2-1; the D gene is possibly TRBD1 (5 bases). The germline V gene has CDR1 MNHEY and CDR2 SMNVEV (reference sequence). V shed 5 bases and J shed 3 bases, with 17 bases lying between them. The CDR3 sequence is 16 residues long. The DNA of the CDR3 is TGTGCCAGCAGTAGGGGTGACGTTTCAATCTACAATGAGCAGTTCTTC. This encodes CASSRGDVSIYNEQFF.

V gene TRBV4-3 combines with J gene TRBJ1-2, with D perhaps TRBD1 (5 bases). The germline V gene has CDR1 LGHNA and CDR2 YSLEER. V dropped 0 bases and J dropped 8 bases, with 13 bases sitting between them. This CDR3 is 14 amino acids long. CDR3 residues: CASSQEPGARGYTF. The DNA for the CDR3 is TGCGCCAGCAGCCAAGAACCCGGGGCTCGGGGCTACACCTTC.